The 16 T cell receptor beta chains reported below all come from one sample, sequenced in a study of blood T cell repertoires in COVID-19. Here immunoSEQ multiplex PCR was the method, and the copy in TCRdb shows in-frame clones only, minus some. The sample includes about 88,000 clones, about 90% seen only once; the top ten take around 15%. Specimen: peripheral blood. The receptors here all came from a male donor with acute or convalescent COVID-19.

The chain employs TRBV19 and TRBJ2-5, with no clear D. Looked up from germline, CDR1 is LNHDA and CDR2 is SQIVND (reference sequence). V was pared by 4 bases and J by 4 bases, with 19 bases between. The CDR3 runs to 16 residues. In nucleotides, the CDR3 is TGTGCCAGTAGTAGGGTTCCAGGTGTGAAACCAGAGACCCAGTACTTC. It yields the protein CASSRVPGVKPETQYF.

The chain's CDR3 is CASSLFRMNTEAFF. The CDR3 DNA reads TGTGCCAGCAGTTTATTCAGGATGAACACTGAAGCTTTCTTT. This rearrangement joins TRBV27 to TRBJ1-1; no clear D. Germline CDR1 MNHEY, CDR2 SMNVEV (reference sequence). Trimming removed 1 base from V and 0 bases from J, with 6 bases in between. The CDR3 extends over 14 amino acids.

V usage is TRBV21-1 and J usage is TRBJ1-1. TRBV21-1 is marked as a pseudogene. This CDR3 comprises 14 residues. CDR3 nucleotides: TGTGCCAGCAGCAAAGCCCCCGTCAACACTGAAGCTTTCTTT. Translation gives CASSKAPVNTEAFF.

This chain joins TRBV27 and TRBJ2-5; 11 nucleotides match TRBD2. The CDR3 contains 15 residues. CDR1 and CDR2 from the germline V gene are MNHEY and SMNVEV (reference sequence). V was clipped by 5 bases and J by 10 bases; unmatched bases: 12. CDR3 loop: CASSGLAGGRELQYF. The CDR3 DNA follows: TGTGCCAGCAGTGGTCTAGCGGGGGGCCGGGAGCTCCAGTACTTC.

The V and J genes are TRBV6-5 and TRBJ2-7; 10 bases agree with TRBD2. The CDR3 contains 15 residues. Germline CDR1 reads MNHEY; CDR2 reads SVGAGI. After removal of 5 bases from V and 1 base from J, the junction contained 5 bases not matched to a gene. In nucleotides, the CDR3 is TGTGCCAGCAGTACCTGGACTAGCGGATCCTACGAGCAGTACTTC. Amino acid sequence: CASSTWTSGSYEQYF.

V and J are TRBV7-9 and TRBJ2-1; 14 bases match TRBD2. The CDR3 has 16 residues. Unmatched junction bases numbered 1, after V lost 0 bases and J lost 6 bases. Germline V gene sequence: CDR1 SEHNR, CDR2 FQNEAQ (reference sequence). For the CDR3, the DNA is TGTGCCAGCAGCTTAGCGGGACTAGCGGGGGTCAATGAGCAGTTCTTC. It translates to CASSLAGLAGVNEQFF.

This CDR3 reads CASSLKGEETQYF. CDR3 DNA sequence: TGTGCCAGCAGCTTGAAAGGGGAAGAGACCCAGTACTTC. The chain links TRBV5-4 to TRBJ2-5; possible D gene TRBD1, 5 bases. The V and J ends lost 1 base and 3 bases respectively, with 7 bases between them. Germline V gene sequence: CDR1 SGHNT, CDR2 YYREEE (reference sequence). The CDR3 has 13 amino acids.

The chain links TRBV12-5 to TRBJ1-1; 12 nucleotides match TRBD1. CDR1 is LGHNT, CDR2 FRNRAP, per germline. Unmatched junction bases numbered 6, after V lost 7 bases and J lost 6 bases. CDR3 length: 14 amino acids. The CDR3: CASDTGTGGSEAFF. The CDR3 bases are TGTGCTAGTGATACCGGGACAGGGGGCTCTGAAGCTTTCTTT. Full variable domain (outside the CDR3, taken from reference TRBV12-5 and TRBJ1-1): DARVTQTPRHKVTEMGQEVTMRCQPILGHNTVFWYRQTMMQGLELLAYFRNRAPLDDSGMPKDRFSAEMPDATLATLKIQPSEPRDSAVYFCASDTGTGGSEAFFGQGTRLTVV.

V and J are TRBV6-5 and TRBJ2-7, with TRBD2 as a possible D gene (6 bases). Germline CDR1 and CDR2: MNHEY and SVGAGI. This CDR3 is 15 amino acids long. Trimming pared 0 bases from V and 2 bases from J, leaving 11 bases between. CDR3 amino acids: CASSYSGLPPYEQYF. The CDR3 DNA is TGTGCCAGCAGTTACTCCGGACTACCCCCCTACGAGCAGTACTTC.

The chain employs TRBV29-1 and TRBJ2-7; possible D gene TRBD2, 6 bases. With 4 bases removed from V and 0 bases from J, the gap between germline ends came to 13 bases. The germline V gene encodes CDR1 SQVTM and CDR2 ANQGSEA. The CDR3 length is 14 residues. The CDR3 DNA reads TGCAGCGTTGTTGGGCGGGACTCCTCCTACGAGCAGTACTTC. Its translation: CSVVGRDSSYEQYF.

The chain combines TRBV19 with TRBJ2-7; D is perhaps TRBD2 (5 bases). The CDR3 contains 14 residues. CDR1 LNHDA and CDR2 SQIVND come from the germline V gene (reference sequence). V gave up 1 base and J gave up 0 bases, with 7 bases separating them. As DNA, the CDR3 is TGTGCCAGTAGTATAGCGGGGAGCTCCTACGAGCAGTACTTC. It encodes CASSIAGSSYEQYF.

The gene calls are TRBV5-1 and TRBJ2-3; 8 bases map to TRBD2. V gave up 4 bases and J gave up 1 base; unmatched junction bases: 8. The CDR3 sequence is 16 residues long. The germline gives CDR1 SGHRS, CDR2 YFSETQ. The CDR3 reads CASSPRGSGGTDTQYF. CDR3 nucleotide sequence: TGCGCCAGCAGCCCCCGGGGTAGCGGGGGCACAGATACGCAGTATTTT.

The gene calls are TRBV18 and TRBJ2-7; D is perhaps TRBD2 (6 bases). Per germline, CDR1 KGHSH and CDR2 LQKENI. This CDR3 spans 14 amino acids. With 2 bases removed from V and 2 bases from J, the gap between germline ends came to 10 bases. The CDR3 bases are TGTGCCAGCTCACCAACGGGGGACCCCTACGAGCAGTACTTC. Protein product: CASSPTGDPYEQYF.

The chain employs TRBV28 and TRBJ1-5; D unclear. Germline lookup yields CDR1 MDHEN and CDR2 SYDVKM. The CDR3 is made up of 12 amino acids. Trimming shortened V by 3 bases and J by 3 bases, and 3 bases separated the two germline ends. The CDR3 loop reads CASSLANQPQHF. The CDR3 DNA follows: TGTGCCAGCAGTTTGGCCAATCAGCCCCAGCATTTT.

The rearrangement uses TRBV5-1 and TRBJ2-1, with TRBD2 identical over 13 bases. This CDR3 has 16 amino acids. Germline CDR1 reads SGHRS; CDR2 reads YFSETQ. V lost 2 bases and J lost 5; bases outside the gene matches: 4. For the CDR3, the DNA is TGCGCCAGCAGCTTACTAGCGGGGGGGCCGAACAATGAGCAGTTCTTC. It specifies CASSLLAGGPNNEQFF.

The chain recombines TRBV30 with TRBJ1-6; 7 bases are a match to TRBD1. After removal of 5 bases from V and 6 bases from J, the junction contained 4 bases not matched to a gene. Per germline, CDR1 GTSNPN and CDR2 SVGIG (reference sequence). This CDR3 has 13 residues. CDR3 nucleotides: TGTGCCTGGGCGGGACAGAGTAATTCACCCCTCCACTTT. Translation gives CAWAGQSNSPLHF.